This record looks at one TCR beta chain sequence and its context. Primers included in the PCR were 60 Vbeta and 13 Jbeta primers. Clones were sequenced by immunoSEQ multiplex PCR, and TCRdb holds only the in-frame ones, with some missing. The profile shows roughly 120,000 clones, around 73% of them singletons. The data were obtained in a study of cytomegalovirus exposure and HLA in healthy donors. This CDR3 contains 15 residues. The V and J ends lost 0 bases and 8 bases respectively, with 14 bases between them. The V gene's germline CDR1 is LGHNA and CDR2 YNFKEQ. This clonotype was sampled from a woman aged 40 to 49 in good health and CMV-seropositive. The rearrangement uses TRBV4-2 and TRBJ2-1, with D perhaps TRBD2 (7 bases). Sequenced: PBMCs. The CDR3 sequence: CASSQERGGGDEQFF. The CDR3 coding sequence is TGTGCCAGCAGCCAAGAAAGGGGCGGGGGCGATGAGCAGTTCTTC.